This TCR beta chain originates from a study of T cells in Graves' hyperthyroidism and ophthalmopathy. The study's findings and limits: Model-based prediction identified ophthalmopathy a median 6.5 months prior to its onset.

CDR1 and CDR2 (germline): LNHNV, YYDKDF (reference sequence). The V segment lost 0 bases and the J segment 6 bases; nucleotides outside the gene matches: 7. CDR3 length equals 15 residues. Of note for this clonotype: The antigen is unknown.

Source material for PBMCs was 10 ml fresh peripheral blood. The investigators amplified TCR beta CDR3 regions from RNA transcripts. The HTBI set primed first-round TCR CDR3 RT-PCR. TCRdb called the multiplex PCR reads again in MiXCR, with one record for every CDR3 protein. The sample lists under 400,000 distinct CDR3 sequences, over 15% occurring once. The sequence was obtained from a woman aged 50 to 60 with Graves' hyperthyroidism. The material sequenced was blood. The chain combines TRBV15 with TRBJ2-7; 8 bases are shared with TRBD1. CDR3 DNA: TGTGCCACCAGCAGAGATAGGCAGGGGGCAAGCGAGCAGTACTTC. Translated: CATSRDRQGASEQYF.